These 17 T cell receptor beta chains were sequenced from one sample in a study of Graves' ophthalmopathy and Graves' hyperthyroidism. TCR beta CDR3 amplification used RNA transcripts. RT-PCR with HTBI primers came first, then second-round multiplex PCR. From the multiplex PCR reads, TCRdb called clonotypes with MiXCR, one entry per CDR3 protein. The sample has 350,000 to 450,000 distinct CDR3 sequences, 15% to 20% seen once. What was sequenced was peripheral blood. The receptors stem from a woman younger than 35 with Graves' ophthalmopathy.

The sample holds many counts of this clonotype. This chain uses TRBV6-2 or TRBV6-3 with TRBJ1-1; 10 positions agree with TRBD1. The CDR3 runs to 18 residues. CDR1 MNHEY and CDR2 SVGEGT come from the germline V gene. The V gene end was trimmed by 2 bases and the J gene end by 1 base; junction bases not matched to a gene: 10. The CDR3 here is CASSYPTGQGLRNTEAFF. The CDR3 DNA follows: TGTGCCAGCAGTTACCCCACGGGACAGGGGTTGAGGAACACTGAAGCTTTCTTT.

This clonotype was picked up many times. This chain links TRBV6-1 with TRBJ2-7; D uncertain. The length of the CDR3 is 13 residues. Germline CDR1 MNHNS, CDR2 SASEGT. Trimming pared 2 bases from V and 7 bases from J, leaving 12 bases between. The CDR3 DNA reads TGTGCCAGCAGTGAACCCCCAACGGAGGAGCAGTACTTC. It yields the protein CASSEPPTEEQYF.

The chain recombines TRBV12-3 or TRBV12-4 with TRBJ1-2, with a tentative D call TRBD1 (6 bases). Trimming cost V 3 bases and J 4 bases, with 9 bases left between them. The CDR3 totals 13 residues. Here the CDR3 reads CASSFGGPYGYTF. The CDR3 nucleotides read TGTGCCAGCAGTTTCGGGGGGCCCTATGGCTACACCTTC.

The chain joins TRBV24-1 to TRBJ1-2; a weak D match, TRBD1 (6 bases). V lost 6 bases to trimming and J lost 8 bases, with 12 bases between them. The CDR3 runs 12 residues. The germline V gene encodes CDR1 KGHDR and CDR2 SFDVKD. The CDR3 loop is CATSTQGWGYTF. The CDR3 DNA reads as TGTGCCACCAGTACACAGGGTTGGGGCTACACCTTC.

This clonotype was counted ten times or more. This chain connects TRBV7-2 to TRBJ2-5, with 8 bases identical to TRBD2. This CDR3 region has 15 residues. J was trimmed by 7 bases and V by 1 base; bases with no gene match: 8. The germline CDR1 and CDR2 sequences are SGHTA and FQGNSA. CDR3 sequence: CASSLERGQWGTQYF. The CDR3 nucleotides are TGTGCCAGCAGCTTAGAGCGGGGGCAATGGGGGACCCAGTACTTC. The full variable domain, in which reference TRBV7-2 and TRBJ2-5 provide the parts outside the CDR3, is GAGVSQSPSNKVTEKGKDVELRCDPISGHTALYWYRQSLGQGLEFLIYFQGNSAPDKSGLPSDRFSAERTGGSVSTLTIQRTQQEDSAVYLCASSLERGQWGTQYFGPGTRLLVL.

The sample holds many counts of this clonotype. The chain joins TRBV24-1 to TRBJ1-1; D uncertain. The CDR3 spans 12 residues. Trimming removed 4 bases at V and 7 bases at J, with 9 bases between. Germline CDR1 is KGHDR and CDR2 is SFDVKD. The CDR3 nucleotides are TGTGCCACCAGTGAAGGTGATAATGAAGCTTTCTTT. Translation gives CATSEGDNEAFF.

This clonotype was observed at least ten times. The chain carries TRBV27 and TRBJ2-7, with TRBD1 matching over 8 bases. From germline, CDR1 is MNHEY and CDR2 SMNVEV (reference sequence). V trimming: 5 bases; J trimming: 2 bases; junction bases outside the gene matches: 8. This CDR3 has 15 residues. CDR3 in amino acids: CASSRQSQGAYEQYF. CDR3 bases: TGTGCCAGCAGTCGTCAGTCACAGGGGGCCTACGAGCAGTACTTC.

This clonotype was counted many times. The chain has TRBV30 and TRBJ2-7; D is undetermined. Deletions cut 3 bases from V and 5 bases from J, with 14 bases between. Germline-derived CDR1 and CDR2 are GTSNPN and SVGIG (reference sequence). The CDR3 is made up of 13 amino acids. The CDR3 nucleotides are TGTGCCTGGAGCGCAGGACGTGTGAACGAGCAGTACTTC. Translating it yields CAWSAGRVNEQYF.

This clonotype has at least ten counts. The rearrangement joins TRBV25-1 to TRBJ2-7, with a weak D call TRBD1 (6 bases). Germline CDR1 reads MGHDK; CDR2 reads SYGVNS. Deletions cut 4 bases from V and 5 bases from J, with 12 bases between. The CDR3 runs to 13 residues. The CDR3 sequence: CASSGVGADEQYF. The CDR3 coding sequence is TGTGCCAGCAGTGGGGTGGGGGCGGACGAGCAGTACTTC.

This clonotype occurred many times. V is TRBV12-3 or TRBV12-4 and J is TRBJ1-3; D call uncertain. V was clipped by 6 bases and J by 0 bases, with 9 bases between them. The CDR3 contains 14 residues. The DNA of the CDR3 is TGTGCCAGCAGACGGGGAAACTCTGGAAACACCATATATTTT. Its translation is CASRRGNSGNTIYF.

This clonotype was detected only a few times. CDR3 sequence reads: CASSPLVGGGFHGYTF. As DNA, the CDR3 is TGTGCCAGCTCACCATTAGTAGGAGGGGGATTCCATGGCTACACCTTC. The genes are TRBV18 and TRBJ1-2, with D possibly TRBD1 on 6 matching bases. The germline V gene has CDR1 KGHSH and CDR2 LQKENI. V dropped 2 bases and J dropped 6 bases, with 19 bases sitting between them. The CDR3 loop spans 16 amino acids.

The rearrangement uses TRBV28 and TRBJ1-1; tentatively, D is TRBD1 (6 bases). The CDR3 is 12 residues long. Germline assignment: CDR1 MDHEN and CDR2 SYDVKM. V lost 5 bases and J lost 11, with 15 bases in between. The CDR3 sequence: CASSILGQSAFF. The CDR3, as DNA: TGTGCCAGCAGTATACTCGGACAGAGCGCTTTCTTT.

This chain links TRBV6-2 or TRBV6-3 with TRBJ2-5; 9 nucleotides align to TRBD2. Losses at the gene ends were 6 bases for V and 4 bases for J; bases not matched to a gene: 6. The CDR3 totals 14 residues. Germline V CDR1 and CDR2: MNHEY, SVGEGT. CDR3 bases: TGTGCCAGCAGAGATAGCGGGAGAGGAGAGACCCAGTACTTC. Encoded protein: CASRDSGRGETQYF.

At least ten counts were recorded for this clonotype. This chain connects TRBV24-1 to TRBJ2-5, with D unresolved. CDR3 length: 15 residues. The V end lost 1 base, the J end lost 0 bases, and 8 bases lay between the germline ends. Germline-derived CDR1 and CDR2 are KGHDR and SFDVKD. This CDR3 is CATSDLGKDQETQYF. CDR3 DNA: TGTGCCACCAGTGATTTAGGGAAGGACCAAGAGACCCAGTACTTC.

At least ten counts were recorded for this clonotype. The J gene is TRBJ2-2, the V gene TRBV7-3; TRBD1 aligns across 9 bases. J lost 5 bases, V lost 3 bases, and 7 bases had no gene match. The CDR3 runs 16 residues. The germline gives CDR1 SGHTA, CDR2 FQGTGA. CDR3 in amino acids: CASSLPGQGQTGELFF. DNA for the CDR3: TGTGCCAGCAGCTTGCCGGGACAGGGCCAAACCGGGGAGCTGTTTTTT.

This clonotype appeared many times. The chain has TRBV29-1 and TRBJ1-2; possibly TRBD1 for D (5 bases). This CDR3 spans 14 amino acids. Germline CDR1 is SQVTM and CDR2 is ANQGSEA. The V end lost 7 bases, the J end lost 4 bases, and 19 bases lay between the germline ends. This chain's CDR3 is CSERSRDSTYGYTF. CDR3 nucleotides: TGCAGCGAAAGATCCCGGGACTCTACCTATGGCTACACCTTC.

This clonotype has at least ten counts. The chain couples TRBV29-1 to TRBJ2-7; tentative D call: TRBD1 (7 bases). Trimming left V 6 bases short and J 5 bases short, with 14 bases between. Germline V lookup: CDR1 SQVTM, CDR2 ANQGSEA. The length of the CDR3 is 12 residues. For the CDR3, the DNA is TGCAGCGTGGAGGGGGCAACCGACGAGCAGTACTTC. This encodes CSVEGATDEQYF.